The 13 T cell receptor beta chains presented below share a single source sample, sequenced in a study of identical twins. TCRdb used MiXCR to reprocess the 5' RACE reads, holding one entry per CDR3 protein. The sample yields some 1,600,000 distinct CDR3 sequences, under 35% seen once. Sequences were obtained from cord blood. The receptor set was obtained from a newborn girl in good health.

The chain combines TRBV12-3 or TRBV12-4 with TRBJ1-2; D remains ambiguous. Trimming removed 8 bases at V and 4 bases at J, with 11 bases between. The CDR3 runs to 12 residues. In DNA form, the CDR3 reads TGTGCCAGCGGACGGTTTAGCTATGGCTACACCTTC. Amino acid sequence: CASGRFSYGYTF.

This clonotype was found a few times. Here the CDR3 reads CASSPPTSADTQYF. The CDR3 coding sequence is TGTGCCAGCTCACCACCGACTAGCGCAGATACGCAGTATTTT. The chain joins TRBV18 to TRBJ2-3; 8 positions match TRBD2. Germline V gives CDR1 KGHSH, CDR2 LQKENI. This CDR3 is 14 amino acids long. Unmatched junction bases numbered 0, after V lost 0 bases and J lost 4 bases.

There are a few counts of this clonotype. In DNA form, the CDR3 reads TGTGCCAGCTCAGCCACTAGCGGGAGGGCCTACGAGCAGTACTTC. Residues: CASSATSGRAYEQYF. V gene TRBV18 combines with J gene TRBJ2-7; 13 nucleotides agree with TRBD2. V trimming: 5 bases; J trimming: 2 bases; junction bases outside the gene matches: 3. The germline CDR1 and CDR2 sequences are KGHSH and LQKENI. The CDR3 has 15 amino acids.

In its sample, this clonotype was seen a few times. The chain recombines TRBV18 with TRBJ2-5, with 7 bases lining up with TRBD1. Germline V CDR1 and CDR2: KGHSH, LQKENI. The CDR3 contains 16 residues. The trim removed 1 base at V and 0 bases at J, leaving 5 bases unmatched. The CDR3 nucleotides read TGTGCCAGCTCACCACTCGGGACAGCGTACCAAGAGACCCAGTACTTC. Amino acids: CASSPLGTAYQETQYF.

The J gene is TRBJ1-1, the V gene TRBV20-1, with D possibly TRBD1 on 5 matching bases. The V end was cut by 7 bases, the J end by 1 base, with 16 bases between. The length of the CDR3 is 14 residues. CDR1 and CDR2 (germline): DFQATT, SNEGSKA (reference sequence). The CDR3 loop reads CSVAPSGRNTEAFF. Here the CDR3 DNA reads TGCAGTGTTGCACCCTCGGGACGGAACACTGAAGCTTTCTTT.

The J gene is TRBJ2-5, the V gene TRBV20-1; 8 bases line up with TRBD2. The DNA end is more similar to TRBJ2-4, so the J call may be wrong. Germline loops: CDR1 DFQATT, CDR2 SNEGSKA (reference sequence). The CDR3 runs 13 residues. CDR3 bases: TGCAGTGCTAGAGTGCTAGCGGGCGGCATTCAGTACTTC. It yields the protein CSARVLAGGIQYF.

The chain couples TRBV6-1 to TRBJ1-2; 8 positions match TRBD1. Trimming removed 5 bases from V and 0 bases from J; junction bases left unmatched: 8. The length of the CDR3 is 16 residues. Germline V gene lookup returns CDR1 MNHNS and CDR2 SASEGT. CDR3 coding DNA: TGTGCCAGCAGTCGGGACAGGTGGACTTCTAACTATGGCTACACCTTC. As protein: CASSRDRWTSNYGYTF.

A few counts support this clonotype. Here the CDR3 reads CASSISGGVRYEQYF. The CDR3 region has the DNA TGTGCCAGTAGTATCAGCGGGGGCGTACGTTACGAGCAGTACTTC. The chain uses TRBV19 and TRBJ2-7; the match to TRBD2 covers 8 bases. After removal of 3 bases from V and 4 bases from J, the junction contained 8 bases not matched to a gene. This CDR3 is 15 amino acids long. Germline V gene data show CDR1 as LNHDA and CDR2 as SQIVND (reference sequence).

The chain links TRBV29-1 to TRBJ1-2; 7 positions match TRBD1. Germline V CDR1 and CDR2: SQVTM, ANQGSEA. Trimming removed 6 bases from V and 6 bases from J; junction bases left unmatched: 16. This CDR3 region has 15 residues. In DNA form, the CDR3 reads TGCAGCGTCGGGGGGGGCCGAGACAGGGAACATGGCTACACCTTC. Residues: CSVGGGRDREHGYTF.

The rearrangement joins TRBV20-1 to TRBJ2-7; D is possibly TRBD1 (6 bases). Trimming shortened V by 7 bases and J by 3 bases, and 16 bases separated the two germline ends. The CDR3 is 13 residues long. Germline V gene sequence: CDR1 DFQATT, CDR2 SNEGSKA (reference sequence). CDR3 bases: TGCAGTGGTCTCAGGTCAGGGGTCTACGAGCAGTACTTC. Its translation: CSGLRSGVYEQYF.

This clonotype was counted a few times. CDR3 amino acids: CASSYSLRDYGYTF. In DNA, the CDR3 is TGTGCCAGCAGTTACTCGCTGAGGGACTATGGCTACACCTTC. V and J are TRBV6-5 and TRBJ1-2; no firm D call. Germline V gives CDR1 MNHEY, CDR2 SVGAGI. The CDR3 loop spans 14 amino acids. The germline V and J ends were trimmed by 0 bases and 3 bases, with 8 bases remaining between them.

This clonotype was detected only a few times. The chain combines TRBV9 with TRBJ2-3, with 7 bases fitting TRBD2. Germline V gives CDR1 SGDLS, CDR2 YYNGEE. V was clipped by 0 bases and J by 6 bases; unmatched bases: 7. CDR3 length equals 15 residues. The CDR3: CASSVEVGGSDTQYF. DNA of the CDR3: TGTGCCAGCAGCGTAGAAGTCGGCGGGAGTGATACGCAGTATTTT.

As regards this clonotype: A much larger clone differs by one base, so this may be a read error. V usage is TRBV2 and J usage is TRBJ2-1; D gene unclear. The CDR3 totals 14 residues. The V end lost 5 bases, the J end lost 10 bases, and 18 bases lay between the germline ends. Germline CDR1 is SNHLY and CDR2 is FYNNEI. The CDR3 is CASSPDGSSYEQFF. The CDR3 region has the DNA TGTGCCAGCAGTCCCGACGGAAGCTCCTACGAGCAGTTCTTC.